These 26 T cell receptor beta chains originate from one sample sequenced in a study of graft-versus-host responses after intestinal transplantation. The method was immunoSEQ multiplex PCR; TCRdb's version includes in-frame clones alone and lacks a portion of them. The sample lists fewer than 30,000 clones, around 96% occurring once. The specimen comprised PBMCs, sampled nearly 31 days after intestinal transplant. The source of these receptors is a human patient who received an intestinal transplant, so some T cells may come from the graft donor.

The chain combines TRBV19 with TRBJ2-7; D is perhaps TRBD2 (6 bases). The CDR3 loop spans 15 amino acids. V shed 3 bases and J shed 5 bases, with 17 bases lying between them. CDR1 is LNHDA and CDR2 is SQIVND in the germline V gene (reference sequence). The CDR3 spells CASSITGDSGNEQYF. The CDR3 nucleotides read TGTGCCAGTAGTATCACGGGGGACTCGGGCAACGAGCAGTACTTC.

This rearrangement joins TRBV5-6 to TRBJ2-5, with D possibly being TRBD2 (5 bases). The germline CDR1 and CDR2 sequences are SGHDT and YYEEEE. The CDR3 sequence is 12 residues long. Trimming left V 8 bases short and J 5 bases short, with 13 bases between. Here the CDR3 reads CASQRSGETQYF. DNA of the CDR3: TGTGCCAGTCAACGATCGGGGGAGACCCAGTACTTC.

The CDR3 protein is CASSFWGRLSSYEQYF. In DNA form, the CDR3 reads TGTGCCAGCAGCTTTTGGGGACGGTTGAGCTCCTACGAGCAGTACTTC. The rearrangement uses TRBV5-6 and TRBJ2-5; TRBD1 or TRBD2 may be the D gene (5 bases each). The J call is in doubt because the DNA end fits TRBJ2-7 better. The CDR3 has 16 amino acids. Germline V gene lookup returns CDR1 SGHDT and CDR2 YYEEEE.

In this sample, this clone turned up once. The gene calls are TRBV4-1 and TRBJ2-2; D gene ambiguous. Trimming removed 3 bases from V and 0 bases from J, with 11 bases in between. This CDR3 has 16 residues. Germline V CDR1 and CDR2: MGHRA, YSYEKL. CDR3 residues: CASSHLGLTNTGELFF. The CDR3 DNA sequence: TGCGCCAGCAGCCACCTCGGATTGACGAACACCGGGGAGCTGTTTTTT.

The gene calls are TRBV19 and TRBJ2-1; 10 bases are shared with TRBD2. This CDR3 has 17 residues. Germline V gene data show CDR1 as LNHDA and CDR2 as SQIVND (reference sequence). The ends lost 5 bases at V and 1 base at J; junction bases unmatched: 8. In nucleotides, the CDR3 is TGTGCCAGTAGTGTTCCACTAGCGGGGCTTTCCTACAATGAGCAGTTCTTC. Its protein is CASSVPLAGLSYNEQFF.

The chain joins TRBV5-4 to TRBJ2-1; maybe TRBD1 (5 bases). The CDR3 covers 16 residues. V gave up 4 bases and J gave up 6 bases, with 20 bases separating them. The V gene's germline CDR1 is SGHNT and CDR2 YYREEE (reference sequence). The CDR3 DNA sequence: TGTGCCAGCAGCCCGGTCTTATTGGGGCCAGCCAATGAGCAGTTCTTC. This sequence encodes CASSPVLLGPANEQFF.

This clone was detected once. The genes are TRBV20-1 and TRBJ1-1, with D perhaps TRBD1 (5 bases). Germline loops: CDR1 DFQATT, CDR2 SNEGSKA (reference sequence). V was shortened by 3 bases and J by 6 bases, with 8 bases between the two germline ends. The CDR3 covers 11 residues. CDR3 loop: CSARTEAEAFF. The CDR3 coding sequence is TGCAGTGCTAGGACAGAAGCTGAAGCTTTCTTT.

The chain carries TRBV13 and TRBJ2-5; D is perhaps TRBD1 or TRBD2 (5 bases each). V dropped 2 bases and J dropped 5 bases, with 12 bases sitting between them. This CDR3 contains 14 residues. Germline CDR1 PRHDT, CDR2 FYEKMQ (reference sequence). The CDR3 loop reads CASSLIGDGETQYF. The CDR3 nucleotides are TGTGCCAGCAGCTTAATTGGGGACGGGGAGACCCAGTACTTC.

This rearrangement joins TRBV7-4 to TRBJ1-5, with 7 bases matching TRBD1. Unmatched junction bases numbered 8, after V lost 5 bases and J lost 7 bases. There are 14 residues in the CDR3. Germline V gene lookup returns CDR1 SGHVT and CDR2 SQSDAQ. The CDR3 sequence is CASSARDSRQPQHF. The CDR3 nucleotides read TGTGCCAGCAGCGCCCGGGACAGTAGGCAGCCCCAGCATTTT.

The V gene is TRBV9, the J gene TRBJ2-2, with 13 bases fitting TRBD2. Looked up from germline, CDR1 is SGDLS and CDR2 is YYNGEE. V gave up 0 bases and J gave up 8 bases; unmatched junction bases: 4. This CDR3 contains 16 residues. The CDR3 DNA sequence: TGTGCCAGCAGCGTAGGGACTAGCGGGGGCTCGGGGGAGCTGTTTTTT. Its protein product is CASSVGTSGGSGELFF.

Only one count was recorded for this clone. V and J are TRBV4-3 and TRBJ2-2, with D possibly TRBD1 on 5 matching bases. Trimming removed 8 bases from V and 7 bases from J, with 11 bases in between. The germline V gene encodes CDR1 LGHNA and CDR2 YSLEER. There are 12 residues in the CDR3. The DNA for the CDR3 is TGCGCCAGCCTGGCAGGGAACGGGGAGCTGTTTTTT. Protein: CASLAGNGELFF.

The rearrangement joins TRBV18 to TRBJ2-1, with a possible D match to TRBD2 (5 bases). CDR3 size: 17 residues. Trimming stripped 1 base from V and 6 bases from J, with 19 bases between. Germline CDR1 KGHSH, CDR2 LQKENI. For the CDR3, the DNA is TGTGCCAGCTCACCACTCTCTCCGGGTGGAGGTTCCAATGAGCAGTTCTTC. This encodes CASSPLSPGGGSNEQFF.

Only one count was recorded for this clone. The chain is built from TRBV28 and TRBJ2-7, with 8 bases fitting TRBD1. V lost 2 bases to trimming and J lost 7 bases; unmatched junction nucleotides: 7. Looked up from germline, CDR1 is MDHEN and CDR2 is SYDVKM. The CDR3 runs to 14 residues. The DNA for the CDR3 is TGTGCCAGCAGTTTAGAGACAGGGGTTGAAGAGCAGTACTTC. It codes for CASSLETGVEEQYF.

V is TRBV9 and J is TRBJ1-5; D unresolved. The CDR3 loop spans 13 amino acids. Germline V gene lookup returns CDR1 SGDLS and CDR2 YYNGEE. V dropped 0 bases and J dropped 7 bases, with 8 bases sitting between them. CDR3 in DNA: TGTGCCAGCAGCGTAGTATACATCCAGCCCCAGCATTTT. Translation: CASSVVYIQPQHF.

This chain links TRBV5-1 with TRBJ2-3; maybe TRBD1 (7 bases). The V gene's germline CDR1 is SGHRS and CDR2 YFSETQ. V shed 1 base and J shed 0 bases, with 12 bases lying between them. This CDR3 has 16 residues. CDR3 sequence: CASSLYQGGSTDTQYF. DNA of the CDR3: TGCGCCAGCAGCTTGTATCAGGGGGGAAGCACAGATACGCAGTATTTT.

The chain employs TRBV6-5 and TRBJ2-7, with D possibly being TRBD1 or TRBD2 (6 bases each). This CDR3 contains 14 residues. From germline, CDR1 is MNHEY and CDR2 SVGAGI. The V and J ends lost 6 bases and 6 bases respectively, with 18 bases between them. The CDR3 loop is CASRPGRLGGEQYF. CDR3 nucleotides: TGTGCCAGCAGGCCCGGACGACTAGGGGGCGAGCAGTACTTC.

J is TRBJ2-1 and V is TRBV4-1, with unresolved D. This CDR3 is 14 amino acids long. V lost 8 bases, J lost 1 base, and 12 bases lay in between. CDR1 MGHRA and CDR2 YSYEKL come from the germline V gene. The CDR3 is CASRPSVSYNEQFF. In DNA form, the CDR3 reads TGCGCCAGCCGTCCTTCTGTTTCCTACAATGAGCAGTTCTTC.

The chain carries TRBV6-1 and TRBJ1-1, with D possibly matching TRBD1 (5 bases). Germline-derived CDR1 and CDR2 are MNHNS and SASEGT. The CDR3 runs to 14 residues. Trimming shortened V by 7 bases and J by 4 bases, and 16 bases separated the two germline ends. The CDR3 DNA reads TGTGCCAGCATCTTTGTCGGGGCGCGCACTGAAGCTTTCTTT. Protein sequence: CASIFVGARTEAFF.

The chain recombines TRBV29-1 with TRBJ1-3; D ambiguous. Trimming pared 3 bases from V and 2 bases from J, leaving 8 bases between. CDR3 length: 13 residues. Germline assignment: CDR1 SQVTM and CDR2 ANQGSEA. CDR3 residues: CSVEKGTGNTIYF. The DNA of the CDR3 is TGCAGCGTTGAGAAGGGAACTGGAAACACCATATATTTT.

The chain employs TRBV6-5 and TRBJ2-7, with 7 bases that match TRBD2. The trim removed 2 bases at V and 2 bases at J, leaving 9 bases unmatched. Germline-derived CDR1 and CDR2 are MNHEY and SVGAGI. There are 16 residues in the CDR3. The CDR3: CASSYGPSSGPYEQYF. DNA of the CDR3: TGTGCCAGCAGTTACGGCCCGTCTAGCGGCCCCTACGAGCAGTACTTC.

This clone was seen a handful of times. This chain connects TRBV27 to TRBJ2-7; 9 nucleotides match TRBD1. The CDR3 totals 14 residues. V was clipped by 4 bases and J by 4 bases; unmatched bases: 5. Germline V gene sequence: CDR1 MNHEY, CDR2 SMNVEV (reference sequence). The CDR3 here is CASSSAGTGYEQYF. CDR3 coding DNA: TGTGCCAGCAGTTCCGCCGGGACAGGGTACGAGCAGTACTTC.

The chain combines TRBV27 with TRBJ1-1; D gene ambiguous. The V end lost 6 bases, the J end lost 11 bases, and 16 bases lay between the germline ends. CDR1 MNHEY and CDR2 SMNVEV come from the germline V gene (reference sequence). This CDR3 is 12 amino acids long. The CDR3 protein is CASRGSAWEAFF. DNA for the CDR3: TGTGCCAGCAGGGGCAGTGCCTGGGAGGCTTTCTTT.

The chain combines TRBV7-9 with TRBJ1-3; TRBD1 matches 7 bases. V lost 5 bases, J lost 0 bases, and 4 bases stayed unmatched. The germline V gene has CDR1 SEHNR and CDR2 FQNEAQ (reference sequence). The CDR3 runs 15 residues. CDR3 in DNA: TGTGCCAGCAGCCCACAGGGGTTCTCTGGAAACACCATATATTTT. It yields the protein CASSPQGFSGNTIYF.

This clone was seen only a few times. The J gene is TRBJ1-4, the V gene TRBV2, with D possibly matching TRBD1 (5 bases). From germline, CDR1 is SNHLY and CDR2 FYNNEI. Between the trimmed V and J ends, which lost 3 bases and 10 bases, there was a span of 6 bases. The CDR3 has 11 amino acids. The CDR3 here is CASSDGGKLFF. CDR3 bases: TGTGCCAGCAGTGATGGGGGAAAACTGTTTTTT.

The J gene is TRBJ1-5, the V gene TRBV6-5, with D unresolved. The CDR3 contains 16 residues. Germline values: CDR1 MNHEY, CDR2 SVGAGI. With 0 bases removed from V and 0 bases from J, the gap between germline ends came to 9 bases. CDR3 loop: CASSYSASYSNQPQHF. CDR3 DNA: TGTGCCAGCAGTTACTCGGCGAGCTATAGCAATCAGCCCCAGCATTTT.

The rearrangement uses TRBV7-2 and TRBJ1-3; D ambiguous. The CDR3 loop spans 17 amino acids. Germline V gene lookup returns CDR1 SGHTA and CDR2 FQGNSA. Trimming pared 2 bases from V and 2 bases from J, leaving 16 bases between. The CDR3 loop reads CASSLSTGYLTGNTIYF. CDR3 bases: TGTGCCAGCAGCTTAAGTACGGGGTACCTCACTGGAAACACCATATATTTT.